This T cell receptor beta chain is drawn from a study of T-cell memory formation after mild COVID-19. This clonotype has only a few counts. TCRdb redid the calling of the 5' RACE reads with MiXCR, one entry per CDR3 protein. The sample shows 450,000 to 700,000 distinct CDR3 sequences, 18% of them seen only once. The CDR3 has 13 amino acids. With V trimmed by 5 bases and J by 12 bases, 6 bases remained unmatched. The chain recombines TRBV12-3 or TRBV12-4 with TRBJ2-1; 11 nucleotides agree with TRBD2. Sequences were obtained from PBMCs or a T cell subset sorted from them (not recorded which). The TCR comes from an adult woman who had mild COVID-19 (a few samples of this study predate the infection). Cell type and time point are not known. The CDR3: CASSQTSGTRQFF. The CDR3 bases are TGTGCCAGCAGTCAGACTAGCGGGACCCGGCAGTTCTTC.